Shown below are 20 T cell receptor beta chains from a single sample sequenced in a study of blood T cell repertoires in COVID-19. The protocol was immunoSEQ multiplex PCR, while the TCRdb copy is restricted to in-frame clones and leaves out a portion. The sample yields around 190,000 clones, roughly 87% seen once. The material sequenced was peripheral blood. The receptors come from an older woman with COVID-19, enrolled during active disease.

The chain couples TRBV24-1 to TRBJ1-5; D is unresolved. Germline CDR1 and CDR2: KGHDR and SFDVKD. V was pared by 4 bases and J by 5 bases, with 8 bases between. The CDR3 is 13 amino acids. The CDR3: CATSDHNDQPQHF. The DNA for the CDR3 is TGTGCCACCAGTGACCACAACGATCAGCCCCAGCATTTT.

V usage is TRBV6-6 and J usage is TRBJ2-7; possible D gene TRBD1, 5 bases. CDR3 length equals 13 residues. CDR1 and CDR2 from the germline V gene are MNHNY and SVGAGI (reference sequence). V lost 7 bases, J lost 5 bases, and 15 bases lay in between. The CDR3 protein is CASTFLQGNEQYF. Here the CDR3 DNA reads TGTGCCAGCACCTTTCTCCAGGGTAACGAGCAGTACTTC.

The chain uses TRBV12-2 and TRBJ1-2. TRBV12-2 is a recognized pseudogene. The CDR3 runs 19 residues. The CDR3 nucleotides are TGTGCAAGTCGCTTAGCGGTTAATTTAATGGTAGGGAGGGACTATGGCTACACCTTC. Translating gives CASRLAVNLMVGRDYGYTF.

This rearrangement joins TRBV15 to TRBJ2-7, with a possible D match to TRBD2 (6 bases). Trimming pared 3 bases from V and 2 bases from J, leaving 14 bases between. Germline CDR1 and CDR2: LNHNV and YYDKDF (reference sequence). There are 15 residues in the CDR3. This CDR3 is CATSRDPGLAYEQYF. CDR3 nucleotide sequence: TGTGCCACCAGCAGGGATCCGGGACTTGCCTACGAGCAGTACTTC.

The V call is TRBV2, the J call TRBJ2-5; a possible D gene is TRBD2 (6 bases). CDR3 length equals 14 residues. V lost 7 bases, J lost 0 bases, and 12 bases lay in between. Germline CDR1 and CDR2: SNHLY and FYNNEI. DNA of the CDR3: TGTGCCAGCACGCCGGGGGAATACCAAGAGACCCAGTACTTC. It codes for CASTPGEYQETQYF.

The chain couples TRBV27 to TRBJ2-2; D is unresolved. Germline CDR1 is MNHEY and CDR2 is SMNVEV (reference sequence). This CDR3 region has 12 residues. V lost 3 bases, J lost 6 bases, and 5 bases lay in between. The DNA of the CDR3 is TGTGCCAGCAGTTTTCGAGCCGGGGAGCTGTTTTTT. Its protein product is CASSFRAGELFF.

CDR3 loop: CASSRSTDTQYF. CDR3 coding DNA: TGTGCCAGCAGCCGGAGCACAGATACGCAGTATTTT. The rearrangement uses TRBV7-9 and TRBJ2-3; D call uncertain. The germline V gene has CDR1 SEHNR and CDR2 FQNEAQ (reference sequence). This CDR3 has 12 amino acids. Trimming shortened V by 5 bases and J by 0 bases, and 3 bases separated the two germline ends. The full variable domain, rest sourced from reference TRBV7-9 and TRBJ2-3, is DTGVSQNPRHKITKRGQNVTFRCDPISEHNRLYWYRQTLGQGPEFLTYFQNEAQLEKSRLLSDRFSAERPKGSFSTLEIQRTEQGDSAMYLCASSRSTDTQYFGPGTRLTVL.

The V gene is TRBV7-9, the J gene TRBJ2-7; 9 nucleotides align to TRBD1. CDR3 size: 13 residues. The V gene's germline CDR1 is SEHNR and CDR2 FQNEAQ (reference sequence). Losses at the gene ends were 8 bases for V and 2 bases for J; bases not matched to a gene: 4. The CDR3 DNA follows: TGTGCCAGCGGGGACAGGGTGGCCTACGAGCAGTACTTC. The encoded protein is CASGDRVAYEQYF.

This chain links TRBV28 with TRBJ1-2; 8 nucleotides agree with TRBD1. This CDR3 is 14 amino acids long. The ends lost 1 base at V and 4 bases at J; junction bases unmatched: 2. Per germline, CDR1 MDHEN and CDR2 SYDVKM. CDR3 nucleotide sequence: TGTGCCAGCAGTTTATATACAGGGGGCTATGGCTACACCTTC. This sequence encodes CASSLYTGGYGYTF.

V is TRBV5-1 and J is TRBJ2-2; TRBD2 matches at 9 bases. V trimming: 1 base; J trimming: 2 bases; junction bases outside the gene matches: 6. In germline, CDR1 is SGHRS, CDR2 YFSETQ. This CDR3 region has 17 residues. The chain's CDR3 is CASSLISGRGNTGELFF. The CDR3 DNA sequence: TGCGCCAGCAGCTTGATTAGCGGGAGAGGAAACACCGGGGAGCTGTTTTTT.

This sequence joins TRBV5-1 and TRBJ1-4; no definite D call. This CDR3 is built from 14 residues. Trimming removed 2 bases at V and 7 bases at J, with 12 bases between. The germline V gene has CDR1 SGHRS and CDR2 YFSETQ. CDR3 in DNA: TGCGCCAGCAGCTTTGAGGGTTCGGGTGAAAAACTGTTTTTT. As protein: CASSFEGSGEKLFF. Drawing the rest from reference TRBV5-1 and TRBJ1-4, the complete variable domain is KAGVTQTPRYLIKTRGQQVTLSCSPISGHRSVSWYQQTPGQGLQFLFEYFSETQRNKGNFPGRFSGRQFSNSRSEMNVSTLELGDSALYLCASSFEGSGEKLFFGSGTQLSVL.

This chain joins TRBV18 and TRBJ2-3; 14 nucleotides line up with TRBD2. J was trimmed by 4 bases and V by 2 bases; bases with no gene match: 2. This CDR3 is 16 amino acids long. Looked up from germline, CDR1 is KGHSH and CDR2 is LQKENI. Written as DNA, the CDR3 is TGTGCCAGCTCACCAAGACTAGCGGGAGGGGCAGATACGCAGTATTTT. This encodes CASSPRLAGGADTQYF.

The table lists this clone with a count of one. The chain recombines TRBV18 with TRBJ2-3, with D hard to call. The CDR3 loop spans 14 amino acids. The germline CDR1 and CDR2 sequences are KGHSH and LQKENI. The V end was cut by 3 bases, the J end by 0 bases, with 7 bases between. The CDR3 coding sequence is TGTGCCAGCTCACCGGCCAGGAGCACAGATACGCAGTATTTT. Translated: CASSPARSTDTQYF.

This clone was observed a handful of times. The CDR3 here is CASRGGPYTEAFF. In DNA, the CDR3 is TGTGCCAGCAGGGGAGGACCTTACACTGAAGCTTTCTTT. This rearrangement joins TRBV27 to TRBJ1-1; D unclear. The CDR3 sequence is 13 residues long. Germline loops: CDR1 MNHEY, CDR2 SMNVEV (reference sequence). Trimming took 6 bases from V and 3 from J, leaving 11 bases between them.

The DNA for the CDR3 is TGTGCCAGCCGTCGGGACATTGGATCCTACGAGCAGTACTTC. Its translation: CASRRDIGSYEQYF. J is TRBJ2-7 and V is TRBV7-8; possible D gene TRBD1, 6 bases. Trimming pared 8 bases from V and 1 base from J, leaving 15 bases between. Germline V gene data show CDR1 as SGHVS and CDR2 as FQNEAQ. The CDR3 is made up of 14 amino acids.

The chain uses TRBV7-3 and TRBJ1-1, with D perhaps TRBD1 (5 bases). The V gene's germline CDR1 is SGHTA and CDR2 FQGTGA. V was clipped by 5 bases and J by 4 bases, with 14 bases between them. The CDR3 is made up of 14 amino acids. The CDR3 DNA is TGTGCCAGCAGCACCGGACGGGGGTCCACTGAAGCTTTCTTT. Its protein is CASSTGRGSTEAFF.

This clone is a singleton in its sample. The chain recombines TRBV18 with TRBJ2-3; a possible D gene is TRBD2 (5 bases). Trimming cost V 5 bases and J 3 bases, with 9 bases left between them. Germline V lookup: CDR1 KGHSH, CDR2 LQKENI. This CDR3 is built from 13 residues. The CDR3 DNA reads TGTGCCAGCTCAGGGAGAAGGACAGATACGCAGTATTTT. It codes for CASSGRRTDTQYF.

This sequence joins TRBV7-9 and TRBJ1-1; TRBD1 is a possible D gene (6 bases). Germline-derived CDR1 and CDR2 are SEHNR and FQNEAQ (reference sequence). Trimming removed 5 bases at V and 6 bases at J, with 13 bases between. This CDR3 contains 13 residues. The chain's CDR3 is CASSPTGDAEAFF. CDR3 coding DNA: TGTGCCAGCAGCCCGACAGGAGACGCTGAAGCTTTCTTT.

The chain uses TRBV5-1 and TRBJ1-1; no firm D call. This CDR3 comprises 14 residues. Germline-derived CDR1 and CDR2 are SGHRS and YFSETQ. Trimming pared 1 base from V and 5 bases from J, leaving 12 bases between. CDR3 sequence: CASSLRTGETEAFF. DNA of the CDR3: TGCGCCAGCAGCTTGAGGACGGGAGAAACTGAAGCTTTCTTT.

This clone has a handful of counts. The chain is built from TRBV18 and TRBJ2-7; TRBD2 matches at 12 bases. Trimming cost V 4 bases and J 1 base; bases outside gene matches: 8. The CDR3 is made up of 17 amino acids. Germline CDR1 is KGHSH and CDR2 is LQKENI. The CDR3 region is CASSRLAGGRRSYEQYF. CDR3 nucleotide sequence: TGTGCCAGCTCACGGCTAGCGGGAGGGCGGAGATCCTACGAGCAGTACTTC.